Below are 6 T cell receptor beta chains sequenced from a single sample in a study of CD4 T cells in relation to SARS-CoV-2 and coronaviruses (dated by TCRdb to about 2021). Receptor amplification or capture employed the immunoSEQ multiplex PCR assay. TCRdb limited this immuneACCESS table to in-frame rearrangements with V and J called. A share of clones is missing; checked studies link under half to unresolved V genes, and the rest is unexplained. The table for this sample lists around 25,000 clones; 73% of them were counted only once. The ten largest clones represent around 18% of the sample. CD4+ T cells from unexposed donors were collected before the COVID-19 pandemic (2011-2018). After around ten days of culture, CD4+ T cells were isolated with the EasySep CD4+ T cell isolation kit. These TCRs' antigens remain unknown. The sequencing input was CD4+ T cells from PBMCs, cultured in vitro. These TCRs come from a human donor in good health.

The chain is built from TRBV10-3 and TRBJ1-1; D remains ambiguous. Trimming shortened V by 6 bases and J by 1 base, and 3 bases separated the two germline ends. CDR1 is ENHRY and CDR2 is SYGVKD in the germline V gene. The CDR3 spans 11 residues. This chain's CDR3 is CAIRGNTEAFF. In DNA, the CDR3 is TGTGCCATCAGAGGGAACACTGAAGCTTTCTTT.

The J gene is TRBJ1-1, the V gene TRBV20-1; D may be TRBD1 (6 bases). With 3 bases removed from V and 0 bases from J, the gap between germline ends came to 14 bases. There are 15 residues in the CDR3. Germline V gene data show CDR1 as DFQATT and CDR2 as SNEGSKA (reference sequence). The CDR3 DNA reads as TGCAGTGCTAGTCCCACAGGGTTAATGAACACTGAAGCTTTCTTT. Amino acids: CSASPTGLMNTEAFF.

The V and J genes are TRBV7-9 and TRBJ2-3; no clear D gene. This CDR3 comprises 13 residues. The V end lost 1 base, the J end lost 6 bases, and 8 bases lay between the germline ends. CDR1 and CDR2 from the germline V gene are SEHNR and FQNEAQ (reference sequence). For the CDR3, the DNA is TGTGCCAGCAGCTTAGATCCGAATGATACGCAGTATTTT. It yields the protein CASSLDPNDTQYF.

The V gene is TRBV14, the J gene TRBJ1-2; D is possibly TRBD1 (5 bases). The CDR3 length is 13 residues. Trimming cost V 3 bases and J 5 bases, with 10 bases left between them. CDR1 and CDR2 from the germline V gene are SGHDN and FVKESK. CDR3 region: CASSHGTFYGYTF. CDR3 bases: TGTGCCAGCAGCCATGGGACTTTTTATGGCTACACCTTC. Based on the CDR3 plus reference TRBV14 and TRBJ1-2, the full variable domain is EAGVTQFPSHSVIEKGQTVTLRCDPISGHDNLYWYRRVMGKEIKFLLHFVKESKQDESGMPNNRFLAERTGGTYSTLKVQPAELEDSGVYFCASSHGTFYGYTFGSGTRLTVV.

The chain couples TRBV19 to TRBJ1-5; 7 positions match TRBD1. Germline CDR1 is LNHDA and CDR2 is SQIVND (reference sequence). The CDR3 is 15 amino acids. V trimming: 6 bases; J trimming: 3 bases; junction bases outside the gene matches: 8. As DNA, the CDR3 is TGTGCCAGTAGCCCGGAGACAGGGTTCAATCAGCCCCAGCATTTT. Its protein product is CASSPETGFNQPQHF.

The CDR3 reads CASSQDQVGSRYEQYF. CDR3 sequence (DNA): TGTGCCAGCAGCCAAGATCAAGTAGGATCCCGATACGAGCAGTACTTC. V and J are TRBV14 and TRBJ2-7; no clear D. The CDR3 spans 16 residues. Trimming stripped 0 bases from V and 4 bases from J, with 16 bases between. CDR1 and CDR2 (germline): SGHDN, FVKESK.